One sample yielded the 29 T cell receptor beta chains listed below, sequenced in a study of control samples from healthy donors and cancer patients. Assay used: immunoSEQ multiplex PCR; TCRdb lists only in-frame clones, some missing. Here the sample spans more than 100,000 clones, 70% to 90% being singletons. Sequences were obtained from blood. The receptors originated from a man in his forties or fifties in good health.

The chain employs TRBV13 and TRBJ2-7; D is undetermined. Trimming took off 1 base at V and 7 bases at J, with 14 bases between the two ends. Germline values: CDR1 PRHDT, CDR2 FYEKMQ (reference sequence). CDR3 length equals 14 residues. The CDR3: CASSLAPQTQEQYF. The DNA of the CDR3 is TGTGCCAGCAGCTTAGCCCCTCAGACCCAGGAGCAGTACTTC. Supplemented by reference TRBV13 and TRBJ2-7, the full variable domain reads AAGVIQSPRHLIKEKRETATLKCYPIPRHDTVYWYQQGPGQDPQFLISFYEKMQSDKGSIPDRFSAQQFSDYHSELNMSSLELGDSALYFCASSLAPQTQEQYFGPGTRLTVT.

The chain combines TRBV19 with TRBJ2-1; 8 bases align to TRBD2. The CDR3 sequence is 15 residues long. J gave up 5 bases and V 5 bases, and 8 bases lay outside the gene matches. Looked up from germline, CDR1 is LNHDA and CDR2 is SQIVND (reference sequence). Here the CDR3 DNA reads TGTGCCAGTAGTCCCGTTAGCGGGGCCAACAATGAGCAGTTCTTC. Translation gives CASSPVSGANNEQFF.

The CDR3 bases are TGTGCCAGTAGTACTGACAGGGGCTATGGCTACACCTTC. As protein: CASSTDRGYGYTF. The rearrangement joins TRBV19 to TRBJ1-2; TRBD1 agrees at 8 bases. The CDR3 loop spans 13 amino acids. The germline V gene encodes CDR1 LNHDA and CDR2 SQIVND (reference sequence). The trim removed 4 bases at V and 4 bases at J, leaving 2 bases unmatched.

This clone has only one observation. V and J are TRBV6-5 and TRBJ1-2, with D perhaps matching TRBD1 (5 bases). Deletions cut 7 bases from V and 8 bases from J, with 20 bases between. The CDR3 covers 14 residues. Germline-derived CDR1 and CDR2 are MNHEY and SVGAGI. Here the CDR3 reads CASTLQGKFPGYTF. For the CDR3, the DNA is TGTGCCAGCACCTTGCAGGGCAAGTTTCCCGGCTACACCTTC.

This sequence joins TRBV2 and TRBJ1-5; TRBD1 matches 7 bases. This CDR3 contains 14 residues. The germline V gene encodes CDR1 SNHLY and CDR2 FYNNEI. Trimming cost V 5 bases and J 5 bases; bases outside gene matches: 6. CDR3 DNA: TGTGCCAGCAGTAGAGACAGGGATGATCAGCCCCAGCATTTT. Protein product: CASSRDRDDQPQHF. Filled out from reference TRBV2 and TRBJ1-5, the complete variable domain reads EPEVTQTPSHQVTQMGQEVILRCVPISNHLYFYWYRQILGQKVEFLVSFYNNEISEKSEIFDDQFSVERPDGSNFTLKIRSTKLEDSAMYFCASSRDRDDQPQHFGDGTRLSIL.

This chain uses TRBV7-2 with TRBJ2-7; D is ambiguous. Trimming took off 1 base at V and 1 base at J, with 8 bases between the two ends. CDR3 length: 14 amino acids. The germline CDR1 and CDR2 sequences are SGHTA and FQGNSA. The CDR3 reads CASSLVGASYEQYF. The DNA of the CDR3 is TGTGCCAGCAGCTTAGTAGGCGCGTCCTACGAGCAGTACTTC.

The rearrangement joins TRBV5-8 to TRBJ2-5; D may correspond to TRBD1 or TRBD2 (6 bases each). The V gene's germline CDR1 is SGHTS and CDR2 YDEGEE. Trimming cost V 0 bases and J 5 bases, with 14 bases left between them. This CDR3 region has 15 residues. CDR3 sequence: CASSLVGGARETQYF. In nucleotides, the CDR3 is TGTGCCAGCAGCTTGGTGGGGGGCGCCCGGGAGACCCAGTACTTC.

The V gene is TRBV9, the J gene TRBJ1-3, with D hard to call. Trimming removed 4 bases from V and 0 bases from J, with 8 bases in between. The CDR3 has 14 residues. From germline, CDR1 is SGDLS and CDR2 YYNGEE. CDR3 in DNA: TGTGCCAGCAGCCCCGAGTCCTCTGGAAACACCATATATTTT. This encodes CASSPESSGNTIYF.

This chain uses TRBV11-2 with TRBJ1-6, with no clear D. Germline V gene lookup returns CDR1 SGHAT and CDR2 FQNNGV. The ends were cut back, 0 bases at V and 6 bases at J, with 12 bases in the middle. The length of the CDR3 is 16 residues. For the CDR3, the DNA is TGTGCCAGCAGCTTAGAGTATAGCGCGCCTAATTCACCCCTCCACTTT. It yields the protein CASSLEYSAPNSPLHF.

This chain joins TRBV7-9 and TRBJ1-2; TRBD1 aligns across 9 bases. Per the germline V gene, CDR1 is SEHNR and CDR2 is FQNEAQ (reference sequence). There are 17 residues in the CDR3. Unmatched junction bases numbered 9, after V lost 0 bases and J lost 4 bases. CDR3 bases: TGTGCCAGCAGCTTAGCGTATACAGGGGGCGCAGGCTATGGCTACACCTTC. Translating gives CASSLAYTGGAGYGYTF.

This clone is a singleton in its sample. This chain links TRBV5-1 with TRBJ2-7; 7 bases are shared with TRBD2. Germline V gene sequence: CDR1 SGHRS, CDR2 YFSETQ. V was pared by 2 bases and J by 3 bases, with 5 bases of the junction left unmatched. The CDR3 has 14 residues. CDR3 bases: TGCGCCAGCAGCTTCGGGTCGGGGGGCTACGAGCAGTACTTC. Protein product: CASSFGSGGYEQYF.

This chain connects TRBV11-3 to TRBJ1-5; D is unresolved. The CDR3 is made up of 20 amino acids. Germline V lookup: CDR1 SGHNT, CDR2 YENEEA. V lost 6 bases and J lost 1, with 28 bases in between. CDR3 sequence: CASRTKRVQLYIGSNQPQHF. In nucleotides, the CDR3 is TGTGCCAGCAGAACCAAAAGGGTCCAGCTATATATTGGGAGCAATCAGCCCCAGCATTTT. The full variable domain, in which reference TRBV11-3 and TRBJ1-5 provide the parts outside the CDR3, is EAGVVQSPRYKIIEKKQPVAFWCNPISGHNTLYWYLQNLGQGPELLIRYENEEAVDDSQLPKDRFSAERLKGVDSTLKIQPAELGDSAVYLCASRTKRVQLYIGSNQPQHFGDGTRLSIL.

The J gene is TRBJ1-1, the V gene TRBV29-1; TRBD1 might be the D (5 bases). Germline V gives CDR1 SQVTM, CDR2 ANQGSEA. This CDR3 has 14 residues. V lost 6 bases and J 0 bases, leaving 14 bases between the germline ends. CDR3 nucleotides: TGCAGCGTCCAGGGACGGCATATGAACACTGAAGCTTTCTTT. Residues: CSVQGRHMNTEAFF.

The chain has TRBV5-1 and TRBJ2-1; no clear D gene. Per the germline V gene, CDR1 is SGHRS and CDR2 is YFSETQ. This CDR3 is built from 12 residues. Trimming cost V 4 bases and J 5 bases, with 7 bases left between them. CDR3 sequence (DNA): TGCGCCAGCAGCCCTCGGGACAATGAGCAGTTCTTC. Protein product: CASSPRDNEQFF. Supplemented by reference TRBV5-1 and TRBJ2-1, the full variable domain reads KAGVTQTPRYLIKTRGQQVTLSCSPISGHRSVSWYQQTPGQGLQFLFEYFSETQRNKGNFPGRFSGRQFSNSRSEMNVSTLELGDSALYLCASSPRDNEQFFGPGTRLTVL.

The table lists this clone with a few counts. The chain employs TRBV3-1 (or the pseudogene TRBV3-2) and TRBJ2-7; 9 bases fit TRBD2. Germline-derived CDR1 and CDR2 are LGHDT and YNNKEL (reference sequence). This CDR3 spans 14 amino acids. The V segment lost 2 bases and the J segment 7 bases; nucleotides outside the gene matches: 6. The CDR3 region has the DNA TGTGCCAGCAGCCAAAAAGGACTAGCGTGGGAGCAGTACTTC. This codes for CASSQKGLAWEQYF.

This clone has only one observation. The chain recombines TRBV5-1 with TRBJ1-6, with D possibly matching TRBD1 (6 bases). V lost 4 bases and J lost 9, with 20 bases in between. The CDR3 has 16 amino acids. Germline V CDR1 and CDR2: SGHRS, YFSETQ. The CDR3 is CASSVGSGGQSSPLHF. In DNA form, the CDR3 reads TGCGCCAGCAGCGTTGGTAGTGGCGGACAGAGTTCACCCCTCCACTTT.

The chain recombines TRBV7-2 with TRBJ1-4; D unresolved. Germline V gene sequence: CDR1 SGHTA, CDR2 FQGNSA. The CDR3 runs to 18 residues. V shed 3 bases and J shed 3 bases, with 20 bases lying between them. The CDR3 sequence: CASSFSDQATNPNEKLFF. CDR3 coding DNA: TGTGCCAGCAGCTTTAGTGATCAGGCCACCAACCCTAATGAAAAACTGTTTTTT.

The CDR3 sequence is CASSSENSNEKLFF. CDR3 sequence (DNA): TGTGCCAGCAGCTCCGAGAACAGTAATGAAAAACTGTTTTTT. The chain couples TRBV2 to TRBJ1-4; D unresolved. CDR1 and CDR2 from the germline V gene are SNHLY and FYNNEI. V lost 6 bases and J lost 4, with 12 bases in between. The CDR3 is made up of 14 amino acids. The full variable domain, rest sourced from reference TRBV2 and TRBJ1-4, is EPEVTQTPSHQVTQMGQEVILRCVPISNHLYFYWYRQILGQKVEFLVSFYNNEISEKSEIFDDQFSVERPDGSNFTLKIRSTKLEDSAMYFCASSSENSNEKLFFGSGTQLSVL.

The chain recombines TRBV19 with TRBJ2-1; D may be TRBD1 (6 bases). The CDR3 extends over 13 amino acids. From germline, CDR1 is LNHDA and CDR2 SQIVND (reference sequence). V was shortened by 10 bases and J by 6 bases, with 16 bases between the two germline ends. The CDR3 DNA sequence: TGTGCCACAACAGGGATTATTGGCAATGAGCAGTTCTTC. It is translated as CATTGIIGNEQFF.

Here the CDR3 DNA reads TGTGCCACCAGTGATGCAGGAAGGGGTCCCCAGCATTTT. Translated, it gives CATSDAGRGPQHF. This chain uses TRBV24-1 with TRBJ1-5, with D maybe TRBD1 (5 bases). V was clipped by 3 bases and J by 10 bases, with 12 bases between them. Germline assignment: CDR1 KGHDR and CDR2 SFDVKD. The CDR3 sequence is 13 residues long.

The rearrangement joins TRBV6-5 to TRBJ2-5; D remains ambiguous. Germline lookup yields CDR1 MNHEY and CDR2 SVGAGI. V was pared by 0 bases and J by 5 bases, with 10 bases between. The CDR3 is 14 residues long. The CDR3: CASSYSINRETQYF. DNA for the CDR3: TGTGCCAGCAGTTACTCCATCAATCGGGAGACCCAGTACTTC.

This rearrangement joins TRBV11-2 to TRBJ2-7; weak D call: TRBD2 (5 bases). V dropped 1 base and J dropped 3 bases, with 10 bases sitting between them. The CDR3 length is 14 residues. Germline loops: CDR1 SGHAT, CDR2 FQNNGV. CDR3: CASSLGIGIYEQYF. The CDR3 DNA reads TGTGCCAGCAGCTTAGGTATCGGGATCTACGAGCAGTACTTC.

The J gene is TRBJ1-3, the V gene TRBV30, with D perhaps matching TRBD1 (6 bases). The CDR3 spans 15 residues. V was clipped by 4 bases and J by 1 base, with 14 bases between them. From germline, CDR1 is GTSNPN and CDR2 SVGIG (reference sequence). The CDR3 loop is CAWILRGRSGNTIYF. In nucleotides, the CDR3 is TGTGCCTGGATTTTGCGGGGGCGATCTGGAAACACCATATATTTT. The variable domain in full, completed from reference TRBV30 and TRBJ1-3, reads SQTIHQWPATLVQPVGSPLSLECTVEGTSNPNLYWYRQAAGRGLQLLFYSVGIGQISSEVPQNLSASRPQDRQFILSSKKLLLSDSGFYLCAWILRGRSGNTIYFGEGSWLTVV.

This clone has only one observation. CDR3 coding DNA: TGTGCTACACGACTCGGACAGGGGGCAAACACCATATATTTT. It encodes CATRLGQGANTIYF. The rearrangement links TRBV19 to TRBJ1-3, with 11 positions matching TRBD1. Germline loops: CDR1 LNHDA, CDR2 SQIVND (reference sequence). The CDR3 spans 14 residues.

This clone is medium-sized. The chain is built from TRBV19 and TRBJ1-4; no clear D gene. The germline gives CDR1 LNHDA, CDR2 SQIVND (reference sequence). The germline V and J ends were trimmed by 6 bases and 5 bases, with 4 bases remaining between them. This CDR3 is built from 11 residues. The CDR3 spells CASRTNEKLFF. As DNA, the CDR3 is TGTGCCAGTAGGACAAATGAAAAACTGTTTTTT.

The CDR3 DNA is TGTGCCAGCTCCCAGGGACAGGGGTACTACGAGCAGTACTTC. It encodes CASSQGQGYYEQYF. The chain links TRBV18 to TRBJ2-7; 10 nucleotides line up with TRBD1. CDR1 and CDR2 from the germline V gene are KGHSH and LQKENI. This CDR3 has 14 residues. Losses at the gene ends were 6 bases for V and 3 bases for J; bases not matched to a gene: 5.

This clone was counted a few times. The rearrangement joins TRBV9 to TRBJ2-3, with 11 bases lining up with TRBD2. After removal of 4 bases from V and 2 bases from J, the junction contained 3 bases not matched to a gene. The germline V gene has CDR1 SGDLS and CDR2 YYNGEE. There are 15 residues in the CDR3. CDR3 amino acids: CASSLLAGATDTQYF. CDR3 DNA sequence: TGTGCCAGCAGCCTACTAGCGGGGGCCACAGATACGCAGTATTTT.

The gene calls are TRBV10-1 and TRBJ2-3; TRBD2 might be the D (6 bases). Germline assignment: CDR1 WNHNN and CDR2 SYGVQD (reference sequence). The CDR3 is 15 residues long. V lost 7 bases and J lost 4, with 18 bases in between. CDR3 in amino acids: CASNPEGLASDTQYF. CDR3 in DNA: TGCGCCAGCAATCCCGAGGGTCTAGCGTCAGATACGCAGTATTTT.

This clone was recorded once. The V gene is TRBV10-2, the J gene TRBJ2-7; TRBD1 matches at 9 bases. The germline gives CDR1 WSHSY, CDR2 SAAADI. CDR3 length: 16 residues. J gave up 1 base and V 5 bases, and 9 bases lay outside the gene matches. The CDR3 nucleotides are TGCGCCAGCAGTAAACGGCGGGACAGGGTGTCCTACGAGCAGTACTTC. This codes for CASSKRRDRVSYEQYF.